Detailed here is one T cell receptor beta chain. The antigen is undetermined. As to time point: patch test 1, 2 weeks after DPC sensitization. Treatment denoted: therapeutic diphenylcyclopropenone sensitization with weekly scalp DPC. Staff drew blood before applying each patch test. Germline CDR1 is SQVTM and CDR2 is ANQGSEA. V was pared by 4 bases and J by 8 bases, with 3 bases of the junction left unmatched. The CDR3 loop spans 13 amino acids. The study's library attached unique molecular identifiers to single cDNA molecules. TCRdb used MiXCR to reprocess the RACE reads, holding one entry per CDR3 protein. The profile covers 180,000 or so distinct CDR3 sequences, with roughly 14% appearing a single time and around 1.7% taken by the ten largest. These data are taken from a study of human T cells and chemical hapten exposure. Study-wide points: The formation of large CDR3 similarity clusters by expanded TCRs significantly exceeded that of controls.

The TCR originated in a woman aged 25 to 39 with alopecia areata. Some clones in this sample may be carry-over from other donors' samples. The rearrangement joins TRBV29-1 to TRBJ1-4; 11 bases line up with TRBD1. Sequenced material: whole blood, taken in connection with sensitization to the hapten diphenylcyclopropenone (DPC). CDR3 coding DNA: TGCAGCGTTGCAGGGACAGGGGGGGAAAAACTGTTTTTT. It encodes CSVAGTGGEKLFF.